These T cell receptor beta chains were read from a single sample in a study of CD8+CD57+ T cells in acquired aplastic anemia. TCRdb re-called the reads with MiXCR, one entry per CDR3 protein. This sample yields 100,000 to 150,000 distinct CDR3 sequences, of which roughly 40% are seen a single time; 2.6% belongs to the top ten. Sequencing was performed on sorted CD4+, CD8+, or CD8+CD57+ T cells (not recorded which) from PBMCs. These receptors all stem from a human donor with aplastic anemia. The CDR3 runs from the conserved cysteine through the conserved F or W. The D gene is left open where the match is weak. The size of a clone is reported for some rows only, either as once, few or many, or as a class for expanded clones.

D | J | V | size | DNA | CDR3
TRBD1 | TRBJ2-5 | TRBV15 | few | TGTGCCACCAGCCGGGACAGGGGAGAGACCCAGTACTTC | CATSRDRGETQYF
TRBD1 | TRBJ2-5 | TRBV19 | - | TGTGCCAGTAGTAGGACAGGGGGGGATCAGCCCCAGTACTTC | CASSRTGGDQPQYF
TRBD2 | TRBJ2-1 | TRBV15 | many | TGTGCCACCAGCAGAGATGGTGGCGGGGGGGCCATTAATGAGCAGTTCTTC | CATSRDGGGGAINEQFF
- | TRBJ2-3 | TRBV15 | - | TGTGCCACCAGCAACGTAAGAGATCCGCCAGATACGCAGTATTTT | CATSNVRDPPDTQYF
- | TRBJ1-5 | TRBV5-1 | many | TGCGCCAGCAGCTTGGCGGCAGGGGACAAGCCCCAGCATTTT | CASSLAAGDKPQHF
- | TRBJ1-1 | TRBV19 | many | TGTGCCAGTAGTATCCTGGGGGGGCCGGGCACTGAAGCTTTCTTT | CASSILGGPGTEAFF
- | TRBJ2-7 | TRBV10-3 | - | TGTGCCATCAGTGAGGTGGGGACACAAACCTACGAGCAGTACTTC | CAISEVGTQTYEQYF
TRBD1 | TRBJ1-2 | TRBV7-8 | many | TGTGCCAGCACTCGGGACAGCACTAACTATGGCTACACCTTC | CASTRDSTNYGYTF
TRBD1 | TRBJ2-7 | TRBV7-3 | once | TGTGCCAGCAGCTGGGGACAGTCCTACGAGCAGTACTTC | CASSWGQSYEQYF
- | TRBJ1-6 | TRBV28 | many | TGTGCCAGCAGTTTATTAGAAGGTTGGAATTCACCCCTCCACTTT | CASSLLEGWNSPLHF
- | TRBJ1-5 | TRBV3-1 | few | TGTGCCAGCAGCCCCAGGGATAGTAGCAATCAGCCCCAGCATTTT | CASSPRDSSNQPQHF
- | TRBJ1-5 | TRBV5-1 | - | TGCGCCCGCAGCCCGGACGGGGAAAACCATCAGCCCCAGCATTTT | CARSPDGENHQPQHF
- | TRBJ1-4 | TRBV6-5 | - | TGTGCCAGCAGTTACTCGAGGTTTCAGGGCGGAATTGAAAAACTGTTTTTT | CASSYSRFQGGIEKLFF
- | TRBJ2-5 | TRBV29-1 | many | TGCAGCGTCGTAAAAGGCGGGTCAGCGGAGACCCAGTACTTC | CSVVKGGSAETQYF
- | TRBJ2-3 | TRBV2 | - | TGTGCCAGCAGTTTATTCGTGGGGTCTGGCACAGATACGCAGTATTTT | CASSLFVGSGTDTQYF
- | TRBJ1-3 | TRBV14 | many | TGTGCCAGCAGCCTCGGGTGGAACACCATATATTTT | CASSLGWNTIYF
- | TRBJ2-2 | TRBV10-3 | - | TGTGCCATCAGGGGGGACACCGGGGAGCTGTTTTTT | CAIRGDTGELFF
- | TRBJ1-4 | TRBV6-6 | - | TGTGCCAGCAGTTACGGAGCTAATGAAAAACTGTTTTTT | CASSYGANEKLFF
- | TRBJ2-3 | TRBV20-1 | - | TGCAGTGCTAGTTCTGTGCGGGACACTTATACGCAGTATTTT | CSASSVRDTYTQYF
TRBD1 | TRBJ2-7 | TRBV7-8 | many | TGTGCCAGCAGCTCCCGGACAGGAACCTACGAGCAGTACTTC | CASSSRTGTYEQYF
- | TRBJ1-1 | TRBV29-1 | many | TGCAGCGTTGAAAGGGGTTCCGCTGAAGCTTTCTTT | CSVERGSAEAFF
- | TRBJ2-5 | TRBV19 | many | TGTGCCAGTTCACCAGGGGTATACGAGACCCAGTACTTC | CASSPGVYETQYF
TRBD1 | TRBJ2-5 | TRBV7-9 | many | TGTGCCAGCAGCTTCGGACAGGGAAGGTTAGAGACCCAGTACTTC | CASSFGQGRLETQYF
- | TRBJ1-1 | TRBV5-1 | - | TGCGCCAGCAGCTTGGTAACAGGGAGAGCCAACACTGAAGCTTTCTTT | CASSLVTGRANTEAFF
- | TRBJ2-6 | TRBV15 | - | TGTGCCACCAGCAGGGGGGGTGTGGGGGACTCGGGGACCAACGTCCTGACTTTC | CATSRGGVGDSGTNVLTF
- | TRBJ1-6 | TRBV20-1 | - | TGCAGTGCTAGTGGCAGCAGCCTAGGACATGGTGCCTATAATTCACCCCTCCACTTT | CSASGSSLGHGAYNSPLHF
- | TRBJ2-2 | TRBV2 | - | TGTGCCAGCAAATTAGCAAGCACCGGGGAGCTGTTTTTT | CASKLASTGELFF
- | TRBJ1-2 | TRBV2 | many | TGTGCCAGCAGTGAGGCCCGGGGGGCCGGCTACACCTTC | CASSEARGAGYTF
TRBD1 | TRBJ2-7 | TRBV10-2 | many | TGCGCCAGCATCAAACCCGGACAGGGAGACCCCTACGAGCAGTACTTC | CASIKPGQGDPYEQYF
- | TRBJ1-5 | TRBV2 | many | TGTGCCAGCAGTGGACGAGACAGTGCGAAACAGCCCCAGCATTTT | CASSGRDSAKQPQHF
- | TRBJ1-1 | TRBV19 | many | TGTGCCAGTAACTGGGGGGCCCCGAACACTGAAGCTTTCTTT | CASNWGAPNTEAFF
TRBD2 | TRBJ2-5 | TRBV20-1 | - | TGCAGTGCTCGGCTAGCGGGGGTACAAGAGACCCAGTACTTC | CSARLAGVQETQYF
TRBD1 | TRBJ1-2 | TRBV2 | - | TGTGCCAGCAGAGGGAGACAGGGAGACTATGGCTACACCTTC | CASRGRQGDYGYTF
TRBD1 | TRBJ2-7 | TRBV5-8 | few | TGTGCCAGCAGCTTGGACAGGGGCCACGAGCAGTACTTC | CASSLDRGHEQYF
TRBD1 | TRBJ1-1 | TRBV3-1 | few | TGTGCCAGCAGCCACCAGCGGGACAGGGGGCGTATGAACACTGAAGCTTTCTTT | CASSHQRDRGRMNTEAFF
- | TRBJ1-6 | TRBV28 | many | TGTGCCAGCAGCAAGGACAGAGAGGGTTCACCCCTCCACTTT | CASSKDREGSPLHF
TRBD2 | TRBJ2-3 | TRBV10-3 | - | TGTGCCATCCGAGCGGGGCTAACAGATACGCAGTATTTT | CAIRAGLTDTQYF
- | TRBJ1-1 | TRBV7-3 | - | TGTGCCAGCAGCTTAGCTGGTGCGTACCGGGCTTTCTTT | CASSLAGAYRAFF
TRBD1 | TRBJ2-7 | TRBV12-3/TRBV12-4 | - | TGTGCCAGCAGACTAGGACAGGGTTATTCGGACGAGCAGTACTTC | CASRLGQGYSDEQYF
- | TRBJ2-2 | TRBV2 | - | TGTGCCAGCAGTGAAGGCGGATTCACCGGGGAGCTGTTTTTT | CASSEGGFTGELFF
- | TRBJ1-2 | TRBV6-4 | - | TGTGCCAGCAGTGACTCGGGGGGGGCTGGTGGCTACACCTTC | CASSDSGGAGGYTF
- | TRBJ1-2 | TRBV19 | - | TGTGCCAGTAGTATTGGGGGTGATAGCTATGGCTACACCTTC | CASSIGGDSYGYTF
- | TRBJ2-7 | TRBV6-1 | - | TGTGCCAGCAGTCCCGATCACTACGAGCAGTACTTC | CASSPDHYEQYF
TRBD1 | TRBJ1-2 | TRBV7-8 | many | TGTGCCAGCAGCTTAGAGACAGGGAGACACTATGGCTACACCTTC | CASSLETGRHYGYTF
TRBD1 | TRBJ1-1 | TRBV6-4 | few | TGTGCCGGCACGATGGACAGGTGGTCGGACACTGAAGCTTTCTTT | CAGTMDRWSDTEAFF
- | TRBJ2-3 | TRBV4-3 | many | TGCGCCAGCAGCCAAGATAGAGGAGATACGCAGTATTTT | CASSQDRGDTQYF
- | TRBJ1-3 | TRBV19 | - | TGTGCCATTGGCAAACAACATTCTGGAAACACCATATATTTT | CAIGKQHSGNTIYF
TRBD1 | TRBJ2-6 | TRBV20-1 | - | TGCAGTGCTACTGTCCGGGACAGGGGCTCTGGGGCCAACGTCCTGACTTTC | CSATVRDRGSGANVLTF
- | TRBJ1-5 | TRBV24-1 | - | TGTGCCACCAGTGATGGGACTTACAATCAGCCCCAGCATTTT | CATSDGTYNQPQHF
- | TRBJ2-7 | TRBV11-2 | once | TGTGCCTGCAGCTTGGGACGGAACTACGAGCAGTACTTC | CACSLGRNYEQYF
- | TRBJ1-3 | TRBV10-1 | - | TGCGCCAGCAACAGGATCCGCTCTGGAAACACCATATATTTT | CASNRIRSGNTIYF